This entry is about one TCR beta chain. These data are taken from a study of T-cell reconstitution after alpha-beta-depleted transplantation in children. This CDR3 has 15 amino acids. The V and J ends lost 3 bases and 0 bases respectively, with 8 bases between them. During its preparation, the TCRbeta library received unique molecular identifiers. From the PCR reads, TCRdb called clonotypes with MiXCR, one entry per CDR3 protein. The profile shows roughly 340,000 distinct CDR3 sequences, 15% to 20% of them singletons. The clonotype was recovered from a male patient under 10 years old who had a stem cell transplant for acute lymphoblastic leukemia, so the T cells may come from the graft donor. The sample in question was PBMCs, mostly from graft donor cells, obtained 360 days after TCRalphabeta/CD19-depleted stem cell transplant. The chain is built from TRBV12-3 or TRBV12-4 and TRBJ1-4; D unclear. The CDR3 bases are TGTGCCAGCAGTTTCCACTTAGCAACTAATGAAAAACTGTTTTTT. Protein sequence: CASSFHLATNEKLFF.